This paragraph covers one T cell receptor beta chain sequence. The germline CDR1 and CDR2 sequences are SGHRS and YFSETQ. The V segment lost 1 base and the J segment 8 bases; nucleotides outside the gene matches: 10. CDR3 length: 15 amino acids. This specimen belongs to a study of blood T cell repertoires in COVID-19. In the original processing: Scientists estimated how many nucleated cells there were by amplifying reference gene primers. Sequencing used immunoSEQ multiplex PCR; TCRdb keeps in-frame clones, though not all of them. That table is the source of V, J and clone size, and D and trimming were worked out from the DNA. The sample includes under 200,000 clones, 88% seen only once; the top ten take 20% to 30%.

The TCR sequence derives from a man between 60 and 75 years old with acute or convalescent COVID-19. Sequenced: peripheral blood. V usage is TRBV5-1 and J usage is TRBJ1-2; 8 bases align to TRBD1. The CDR3 sequence is CASSLSGRGLEGYTF. For the CDR3, the DNA is TGCGCCAGCAGCTTGTCGGGCAGGGGGCTAGAGGGCTACACCTTC. The whole variable domain, filled in from reference TRBV5-1 and TRBJ1-2, reads KAGVTQTPRYLIKTRGQQVTLSCSPISGHRSVSWYQQTPGQGLQFLFEYFSETQRNKGNFPGRFSGRQFSNSRSEMNVSTLELGDSALYLCASSLSGRGLEGYTFGSGTRLTVV.